This TCR beta chain was retrieved from a study of T cells after yellow fever vaccination. Findings of the study overall: Clonotype sharing between CD4 and CD8 compartments was small. The study noted that FACS-sorted repertoires could contain abundant clonotypes contaminating from the bulk population.

About this clonotype: Antigen unknown.

Germline loops: CDR1 MNHEY, CDR2 SVGAGI. V shed 2 bases and J shed 0 bases, with 14 bases lying between them. The CDR3 sequence is 16 residues long. UMIs and a universal primer site were added when TCR cDNA was made by 5'RACE template switching. Each CDR3 protein is one row after TCRdb ran MiXCR on the 5' RACE reads. The data show roughly 160,000 distinct CDR3 sequences, roughly 8.8% seen once. The source is a man in his late teens or twenties who received the YFV17D yellow fever vaccine. The source was CD8+ T cells sorted from PBMCs, collected 45 days after the yellow fever booster vaccination. The V and J genes are TRBV6-5 and TRBJ2-7; D may correspond to TRBD1 or TRBD2 (5 bases each). The CDR3 loop reads CASSYDARGSSYEQYF. DNA for the CDR3: TGTGCCAGCAGTTACGACGCTCGGGGCAGCTCCTACGAGCAGTACTTC.